This T cell receptor (beta chain) was observed in a study of blood T cell dynamics during melanoma immunotherapy. TCRdb keeps only in-frame clones here, not all; method: immunoSEQ multiplex PCR. The profile shows 4,500 to 6,000 clones, about nine tenths of them singletons. Time point noted: week 3, after first cycle of checkpoint inhibitor. Trimming pared 4 bases from V and 1 base from J, leaving 13 bases between. The CDR3 has 15 residues. Germline V lookup: CDR1 SGHTS, CDR2 YDEGEE. This sequence was found in a human donor with melanoma. The starting material was blood, obtained from a patient treated with checkpoint blockade. This rearrangement joins TRBV5-8 to TRBJ2-3; perhaps TRBD1 as D (5 bases). The CDR3 spells CASSLRQIRTDTQYF. The CDR3 nucleotides read TGTGCCAGCAGCCTCAGACAGATCCGCACAGATACGCAGTATTTT.